The 30 T cell receptor beta chains listed next were all sequenced from one sample in a study of Tregs in tolerant kidney transplant recipients. The repertoire was sequenced with immunoSEQ multiplex PCR; TCRdb's copy has only in-frame clones and lacks some. The sample carries nearly 50,000 clones, around 90% recorded once. The nonmyeloablative bone marrow transplants came from related graft donors, with transient mixed chimerism. Source: CD8+ T cells from blood (PBMCs), taken 12 months after the transplant. Receptors originate from a human patient who received a combined kidney and bone marrow transplant. Part of the T cells may come from the graft donor.

The V call is TRBV27, the J call TRBJ2-7; D ambiguous. This CDR3 comprises 15 residues. Germline-derived CDR1 and CDR2 are MNHEY and SMNVEV (reference sequence). Trimming removed 5 bases from V and 0 bases from J, with 14 bases in between. The CDR3 sequence is CASSTLESFSYEQYF. The CDR3 nucleotides read TGTGCCAGCAGTACTTTAGAATCCTTCTCCTACGAGCAGTACTTC.

The chain recombines TRBV13 with TRBJ2-1; tentative D call: TRBD2 (6 bases). Germline V lookup: CDR1 PRHDT, CDR2 FYEKMQ (reference sequence). The CDR3 spans 14 residues. Trimming stripped 6 bases from V and 4 bases from J, with 13 bases between. CDR3 sequence: CASRAGTSYNEQFF. CDR3 bases: TGTGCCAGCAGGGCCGGGACTTCATACAATGAGCAGTTCTTC.

The V and J genes are TRBV11-1 and TRBJ2-5; TRBD2 agrees at 11 bases. V gave up 2 bases and J gave up 5 bases; unmatched junction bases: 7. The germline V gene has CDR1 SGHAT and CDR2 FQDESV (reference sequence). This CDR3 contains 16 residues. As DNA, the CDR3 is TGTGCCAGCAGCTTATGGGATAGCGGGGGGGCCGAGACCCAGTACTTC. Encoded protein: CASSLWDSGGAETQYF.

The chain is built from TRBV4-1 and TRBJ2-2; D possibly corresponds to TRBD2 (6 bases). Germline V CDR1 and CDR2: MGHRA, YSYEKL. The CDR3 extends over 14 amino acids. V was clipped by 4 bases and J by 6 bases, with 12 bases between them. The CDR3 protein is CASSPPGGSGELFF. As DNA, the CDR3 is TGCGCCAGCAGCCCCCCCGGAGGGTCCGGGGAGCTGTTTTTT.

The chain combines TRBV7-9 with TRBJ1-1, with D possibly TRBD1 on 6 matching bases. This CDR3 is 14 amino acids long. V lost 1 base, J lost 1 base, and 7 bases lay in between. Germline V gives CDR1 SEHNR, CDR2 FQNEAQ (reference sequence). CDR3 region: CASSLVRGNTEAFF. The CDR3 DNA sequence: TGTGCCAGCAGCTTAGTCAGGGGGAACACTGAAGCTTTCTTT.

The rearrangement uses TRBV5-6 and TRBJ1-3; TRBD1 matches at 8 bases. Germline V gene data show CDR1 as SGHDT and CDR2 as YYEEEE. The length of the CDR3 is 13 residues. Germline trimming cut 7 bases from V and 2 bases from J; bases unmatched to any gene: 2. CDR3 nucleotides: TGTGCCAGCGGACAGGGCCCTGGAAACACCATATATTTT. Amino acids: CASGQGPGNTIYF. Full variable domain (outside the CDR3, taken from reference TRBV5-6 and TRBJ1-3): DAGVTQSPTHLIKTRGQQVTLRCSPKSGHDTVSWYQQALGQGPQFIFQYYEEEERQRGNFPDRFSGHQFPNYSSELNVNALLLGDSALYLCASGQGPGNTIYFGEGSWLTVV.

This clone occurred a few times. The chain employs TRBV25-1 and TRBJ2-1, with TRBD1 matching 9 bases. CDR3 length equals 15 residues. Germline-derived CDR1 and CDR2 are MGHDK and SYGVNS. V lost 6 bases, J lost 0 bases, and 3 bases stayed unmatched. Written as DNA, the CDR3 is TGTGCCAGCAGGGGACAGGGTGCCTCCTACAATGAGCAGTTCTTC. Protein product: CASRGQGASYNEQFF.

In regard to this clone: This sample also contains other DNA sequences that code for the same CDR3. The chain couples TRBV6-5 to TRBJ1-6; 9 nucleotides align to TRBD1. Germline lookup yields CDR1 MNHEY and CDR2 SVGAGI. Unmatched junction bases numbered 6, after V lost 6 bases and J lost 6 bases. CDR3 length: 15 residues. For the CDR3, the DNA is TGTGCCAGCAGCTTTGGGACAGGGTTTAATTCACCCCTCCACTTT. Translating it yields CASSFGTGFNSPLHF.

The chain combines TRBV4-3 with TRBJ2-5, with 7 bases matching TRBD1. The V segment lost 4 bases and the J segment 5 bases; nucleotides outside the gene matches: 7. This CDR3 comprises 14 residues. Per germline, CDR1 LGHNA and CDR2 YSLEER. In nucleotides, the CDR3 is TGCGCCAGCAGCCCTAAGACAGGGAGTGAGACCCAGTACTTC. Protein sequence: CASSPKTGSETQYF.

The chain carries TRBV27 and TRBJ2-5; 10 bases agree with TRBD2. Germline V CDR1 and CDR2: MNHEY, SMNVEV (reference sequence). V trimming: 2 bases; J trimming: 4 bases; junction bases outside the gene matches: 4. The CDR3 runs to 15 residues. The CDR3 DNA follows: TGTGCCAGCAGTTTACTAGCGGGGGAATCAGAGACCCAGTACTTC. Its protein is CASSLLAGESETQYF.

The chain uses TRBV9 and TRBJ2-7, with 10 bases fitting TRBD1. Germline trimming cut 2 bases from V and 7 bases from J; bases unmatched to any gene: 3. Per germline, CDR1 SGDLS and CDR2 YYNGEE. This CDR3 is 13 amino acids long. CDR3 amino acids: CASSVGTGVEQYF. In nucleotides, the CDR3 is TGTGCCAGCAGCGTGGGGACAGGGGTAGAGCAGTACTTC.

In its sample, this clone was seen once. The V call is TRBV28, the J call TRBJ2-7, with TRBD1 identical over 10 bases. V lost 9 bases, J lost 4 bases, and 9 bases stayed unmatched. The CDR3 is made up of 14 amino acids. Germline V gene lookup returns CDR1 MDHEN and CDR2 SYDVKM. CDR3 nucleotide sequence: TGTGCCAGTCCCCCCCGGGACAGGGGATACGAGCAGTACTTC. Translating gives CASPPRDRGYEQYF.

The V and J genes are TRBV13 and TRBJ1-6; weak D call: TRBD1 (6 bases). With 4 bases removed from V and 9 bases from J, the gap between germline ends came to 13 bases. The CDR3 is 14 amino acids. Germline V gene data show CDR1 as PRHDT and CDR2 as FYEKMQ (reference sequence). Here the CDR3 reads CASSSTGVGSPLHF. CDR3 nucleotide sequence: TGTGCCAGCAGCTCGACAGGAGTTGGTTCACCCCTCCACTTT.

The chain carries TRBV6-1 and TRBJ2-7; a possible D gene is TRBD2 (6 bases). V was pared by 2 bases and J by 2 bases, with 10 bases between. The CDR3 is made up of 14 amino acids. From germline, CDR1 is MNHNS and CDR2 SASEGT. The CDR3 DNA is TGTGCCAGCAGTGAATCCGGGGGTCCCTACGAGCAGTACTTC. Amino acid sequence: CASSESGGPYEQYF.

The rearrangement joins TRBV19 to TRBJ2-7; D may be TRBD1 (6 bases). This CDR3 has 13 amino acids. V was clipped by 6 bases and J by 3 bases, with 12 bases between them. Germline CDR1 reads LNHDA; CDR2 reads SQIVND (reference sequence). CDR3 sequence: CASSPGRGYEQYF. Here the CDR3 DNA reads TGTGCCAGTAGCCCCGGCAGGGGCTACGAGCAGTACTTC.

The chain uses TRBV6-1 and TRBJ2-1; the D is unclear. This CDR3 has 14 residues. Trimming removed 5 bases at V and 0 bases at J, with 8 bases between. Germline V CDR1 and CDR2: MNHNS, SASEGT. The DNA for the CDR3 is TGTGCCAGCAGTAAGACACGCTCCTACAATGAGCAGTTCTTC. This codes for CASSKTRSYNEQFF.

The chain employs TRBV4-1 and TRBJ2-3, with TRBD2 as a possible D gene (6 bases). In germline, CDR1 is MGHRA, CDR2 YSYEKL. The germline V and J ends were trimmed by 3 bases and 3 bases, with 13 bases remaining between them. This CDR3 has 15 residues. Here the CDR3 DNA reads TGCGCCAGCAGCCAGGCGCGGGGATGGACAGATACGCAGTATTTT. It is translated as CASSQARGWTDTQYF.

The chain carries TRBV9 and TRBJ1-1; the D gene is possibly TRBD1 (5 bases). Germline V gene lookup returns CDR1 SGDLS and CDR2 YYNGEE. Trimming took 3 bases from V and 5 from J, leaving 23 bases between them. The CDR3 consists of 17 residues. The chain's CDR3 is CASSDAIDRGGGTEAFF. The CDR3 DNA follows: TGTGCCAGCAGCGATGCCATCGACAGAGGCGGTGGGACTGAAGCTTTCTTT.

Only one count was recorded for this clone. The chain uses TRBV18 and TRBJ1-2; a possible D gene is TRBD1 (6 bases). V dropped 3 bases and J dropped 4 bases, with 15 bases sitting between them. The CDR3 runs 15 residues. Per the germline V gene, CDR1 is KGHSH and CDR2 is LQKENI. The CDR3 DNA reads as TGTGCCAGCTCACCCTACCCAGGGGTTAGCTATGGCTACACCTTC. This encodes CASSPYPGVSYGYTF.

The chain combines TRBV7-2 with TRBJ1-5; D is perhaps TRBD1 (5 bases). Trimming left V 5 bases short and J 1 base short, with 12 bases between. There are 15 residues in the CDR3. The germline V gene has CDR1 SGHTA and CDR2 FQGNSA. CDR3 sequence (DNA): TGTGCCAGCAGCCACAATCAGGGAAGCAATCAGCCCCAGCATTTT. Residues: CASSHNQGSNQPQHF.

This chain uses TRBV4-2 with TRBJ2-7; maybe TRBD1 (6 bases). The CDR3 is 15 residues long. Trimming stripped 1 base from V and 1 base from J, with 11 bases between. The germline V gene has CDR1 LGHNA and CDR2 YNFKEQ. The CDR3 bases are TGTGCCAGCAGCCAAGTGGGGGCTAGTTCCTACGAGCAGTACTTC. Its protein is CASSQVGASSYEQYF.

The chain employs TRBV30 and TRBJ2-5; D uncertain. Germline-derived CDR1 and CDR2 are GTSNPN and SVGIG (reference sequence). V was clipped by 3 bases and J by 5 bases, with 19 bases between them. The CDR3 is 15 amino acids. This chain's CDR3 is CAWSTIMAFRETQYF. In DNA, the CDR3 is TGTGCCTGGAGCACCATAATGGCATTCAGGGAGACCCAGTACTTC.

This clone occurred once. The J gene is TRBJ2-7, the V gene TRBV6-5, with D perhaps TRBD1 (6 bases). The CDR3 consists of 14 residues. V was shortened by 5 bases and J by 5 bases, with 16 bases between the two germline ends. Germline-derived CDR1 and CDR2 are MNHEY and SVGAGI. For the CDR3, the DNA is TGTGCCAGCAGTCTATGGGTTTCAGGGGACGAGCAGTACTTC. It translates to CASSLWVSGDEQYF.

This chain joins TRBV15 and TRBJ1-2; 9 positions match TRBD1. The CDR3 is 18 residues long. The germline gives CDR1 LNHNV, CDR2 YYDKDF (reference sequence). V lost 0 bases, J lost 0 bases, and 8 bases stayed unmatched. The DNA of the CDR3 is TGTGCCACCAGCAGAGATCGATTAACAGGGGGCACTAACTATGGCTACACCTTC. This codes for CATSRDRLTGGTNYGYTF.

The rearrangement joins TRBV11-2 to TRBJ2-1, with 10 bases fitting TRBD2. The germline V gene has CDR1 SGHAT and CDR2 FQNNGV. V shed 2 bases, J shed 6 bases, and the junction held 1 base outside the gene matches. This CDR3 has 14 residues. CDR3 residues: CASSLSGRANEQFF. CDR3 DNA: TGTGCCAGCAGCTTAAGCGGGAGGGCCAATGAGCAGTTCTTC.

The genes are TRBV4-3 and TRBJ1-4; 10 nucleotides line up with TRBD1. Germline V gives CDR1 LGHNA, CDR2 YSLEER. This CDR3 contains 20 residues. The junction had 17 bases not matched to a gene; V was cut back by 0 bases and J by 7 bases. The CDR3 coding sequence is TGCGCCAGCAGCCAAGATGGTGGTTTACCGTTCCGGGACAGGGGTGAAAAACTGTTTTTT. Amino acid sequence: CASSQDGGLPFRDRGEKLFF.

The V gene is TRBV4-1, the J gene TRBJ2-7, with D maybe TRBD2 (7 bases). Between the trimmed V and J ends, which lost 0 bases and 3 bases, there was a span of 12 bases. Germline-derived CDR1 and CDR2 are MGHRA and YSYEKL. The CDR3 has 15 amino acids. CDR3: CASSQERGPIYEQYF. In nucleotides, the CDR3 is TGCGCCAGCAGCCAAGAGCGGGGGCCAATCTACGAGCAGTACTTC.

The V gene is TRBV7-9, the J gene TRBJ1-1; D might be TRBD1 (5 bases). The CDR3 is 17 amino acids. Germline loops: CDR1 SEHNR, CDR2 FQNEAQ (reference sequence). The V and J ends lost 1 base and 0 bases respectively, with 15 bases between them. For the CDR3, the DNA is TGTGCCAGCAGCTTAGGGCCCTTAGGGGCTATGAACACTGAAGCTTTCTTT. It specifies CASSLGPLGAMNTEAFF.

The rearrangement links TRBV27 to TRBJ1-2; 11 nucleotides align to TRBD1. Germline assignment: CDR1 MNHEY and CDR2 SMNVEV (reference sequence). The V gene end was trimmed by 2 bases and the J gene end by 6 bases; junction bases not matched to a gene: 2. This CDR3 contains 14 residues. CDR3 coding DNA: TGTGCCAGCAGTTTAGAGGGACAGGGGGATGGCTACACCTTC. Encoded protein: CASSLEGQGDGYTF.

The chain combines TRBV7-6 with TRBJ2-1; TRBD1 agrees at 12 bases. The CDR3 has 16 amino acids. Germline CDR1 reads SGHVS; CDR2 reads FNYEAQ. The J segment lost 8 bases and the V segment lost 5 bases, leaving 10 bases of the junction unmatched. The CDR3 nucleotides are TGTGCCAGCAGCCGACTGGGACAGGGGGCTAATGATGAGCAGTTCTTC. Its translation is CASSRLGQGANDEQFF.